What follows are 22 T cell receptor beta chains derived from one specimen sequenced in a study of shared T cell receptors in the human thymus. Some clones are missing from TCRdb's copy, which holds only in-frame ones; the method was immunoSEQ multiplex PCR. Among some 640,000 clones listed, about 90% were seen once. The same sample was also studied in work on human thymus T cells.

Specimen: thymocytes. These receptors were obtained from a boy under two years old with a congenital heart defect.

CDR3 coding DNA: TGTGCCAGCAGTGTGCTGTACAGATTGAACACTGAAGCTTTCTTT. Protein: CASSVLYRLNTEAFF. This chain uses TRBV2 with TRBJ1-1; no definite D call. Germline CDR1 reads SNHLY; CDR2 reads FYNNEI. V was clipped by 4 bases and J by 0 bases, with 12 bases between them. CDR3 size: 15 residues.

The chain carries TRBV28 and TRBJ2-2; a weak D match, TRBD2 (6 bases). Germline CDR1 and CDR2: MDHEN and SYDVKM. The CDR3 totals 16 residues. V gave up 4 bases and J gave up 2 bases, with 14 bases separating them. Here the CDR3 DNA reads TGTGCCAGCAGTTCGCCCGGGACTTTTAACACCGGGGAGCTGTTTTTT. This sequence encodes CASSSPGTFNTGELFF.

The rearrangement uses TRBV5-1 and TRBJ2-3; the D gene is possibly TRBD1 (5 bases). The V and J ends lost 4 bases and 1 base respectively, with 19 bases between them. Germline lookup yields CDR1 SGHRS and CDR2 YFSETQ. This CDR3 is built from 17 residues. The CDR3 DNA is TGCGCCAGCAGCCCATTCGGAGTGGGGCCCGGCACAGATACGCAGTATTTT. It specifies CASSPFGVGPGTDTQYF.

This chain joins TRBV18 and TRBJ1-5; D is unresolved. The CDR3 runs 15 residues. The germline CDR1 and CDR2 sequences are KGHSH and LQKENI. V lost 2 bases and J lost 2, with 10 bases in between. This CDR3 is CASSPTEDRNQPQHF. The CDR3 DNA reads TGTGCCAGCTCACCAACAGAAGATCGCAATCAGCCCCAGCATTTT.

V gene TRBV5-1 combines with J gene TRBJ1-1, with a possible D match to TRBD1 (5 bases). The CDR3 totals 18 residues. Germline V gene lookup returns CDR1 SGHRS and CDR2 YFSETQ. Deletions cut 0 bases from V and 4 bases from J, with 22 bases between. CDR3 in DNA: TGCGCCAGCAGCTTGGTGCCCCCCTTAAGGGGTATCCTCACTGAAGCTTTCTTT. Residues: CASSLVPPLRGILTEAFF.

The CDR3 nucleotides read TGTGCCAGCAGCTCCAGCGCCGGGACTAGCGGGAGGGACCAAGAGACCCAGTACTTC. Residues: CASSSSAGTSGRDQETQYF. The V call is TRBV7-2, the J call TRBJ2-5; 16 nucleotides align to TRBD2. Germline trimming cut 4 bases from V and 0 bases from J; bases unmatched to any gene: 8. CDR3 size: 19 residues. The germline gives CDR1 SGHTA, CDR2 FQGNSA.

The chain is built from TRBV25-1 and TRBJ1-5, with unresolved D. Deletions cut 2 bases from V and 5 bases from J, with 10 bases between. This CDR3 contains 14 residues. Germline CDR1 MGHDK, CDR2 SYGVNS. This chain's CDR3 is CASSEIRADQPQHF. CDR3 in DNA: TGTGCCAGCAGTGAAATCCGAGCGGATCAGCCCCAGCATTTT.

CDR3 nucleotides: TGCGCCAGCAGCTTATTGGCGGGGGGGCTCGGATATCAAGAGACCCAGTACTTC. This codes for CASSLLAGGLGYQETQYF. The J gene is TRBJ2-5, the V gene TRBV5-1; 9 bases fit TRBD2. V dropped 2 bases and J dropped 2; count of bases not matched to a gene: 13. The CDR3 has 18 amino acids. Germline loops: CDR1 SGHRS, CDR2 YFSETQ.

Comments on this clone: This sample also contains other DNA sequences that code for the same CDR3. The rearrangement joins TRBV27 to TRBJ1-1, with D unclear. Germline loops: CDR1 MNHEY, CDR2 SMNVEV (reference sequence). This CDR3 is built from 14 residues. Trimming left V 0 bases short and J 0 bases short, with 5 bases between. CDR3 bases: TGTGCCAGCAGTTTATCGGCCGTGAACACTGAAGCTTTCTTT. This gives the protein CASSLSAVNTEAFF.

The V call is TRBV19, the J call TRBJ2-5; perhaps TRBD1 as D (6 bases). Trimming pared 3 bases from V and 11 bases from J, leaving 16 bases between. Germline lookup yields CDR1 LNHDA and CDR2 SQIVND (reference sequence). CDR3 length: 13 amino acids. CDR3 DNA sequence: TGTGCCAGTAGTATGGGACACGATCGAGAGCAGTACTTC. It specifies CASSMGHDREQYF.

V is TRBV7-3 and J is TRBJ2-7, with 8 bases lining up with TRBD2. V dropped 5 bases and J dropped 6; count of bases not matched to a gene: 12. CDR3 length: 15 amino acids. Germline lookup yields CDR1 SGHTA and CDR2 FQGTGA. For the CDR3, the DNA is TGTGCCAGCAGCCTCCACGGACTAGCTGGGGGCGAGCAGTACTTC. Residues: CASSLHGLAGGEQYF. Variable domain in full (rest from reference TRBV7-3 and TRBJ2-7): GAGVSQTPSNKVTEKGKYVELRCDPISGHTALYWYRQSLGQGPEFLIYFQGTGAADDSGLPNDRFFAVRPEGSVSTLKIQRTERGDSAVYLCASSLHGLAGGEQYFGPGTRLTVT.

This sequence joins TRBV18 and TRBJ1-4, with 10 positions matching TRBD1. Germline trimming cut 5 bases from V and 6 bases from J; bases unmatched to any gene: 15. This CDR3 comprises 18 residues. In germline, CDR1 is KGHSH, CDR2 LQKENI. The DNA for the CDR3 is TGTGCCAGCTCAGCGACAGGGGGCCGAGGAGATAGGCATGAAAAACTGTTTTTT. Residues: CASSATGGRGDRHEKLFF.

The rearrangement joins TRBV10-3 to TRBJ2-7; 9 nucleotides agree with TRBD2. This CDR3 region has 17 residues. Germline V CDR1 and CDR2: ENHRY, SYGVKD. Trimming took 4 bases from V and 6 from J; bases not matched to a gene: 16. The CDR3 coding sequence is TGTGCCATCAGTGTAGTGGCTAGCGGGACCGGTCAGGGCGAGCAGTACTTC. It is translated as CAISVVASGTGQGEQYF.

This clone occurred a few times. This sequence joins TRBV7-2 and TRBJ2-7; 10 bases are shared with TRBD2. Germline trimming cut 5 bases from V and 5 bases from J; bases unmatched to any gene: 12. Germline lookup yields CDR1 SGHTA and CDR2 FQGNSA. This CDR3 has 16 amino acids. The CDR3 protein is CASSGPGSGGADEQYF. CDR3 DNA: TGTGCCAGCAGCGGACCCGGGAGCGGGGGGGCCGACGAGCAGTACTTC.

The rearrangement uses TRBV2 and TRBJ1-6; 9 bases fit TRBD1. The trim removed 11 bases at V and 9 bases at J, leaving 8 bases unmatched. This CDR3 is built from 13 residues. CDR1 and CDR2 (germline): SNHLY, FYNNEI. CDR3 nucleotide sequence: TGTGCCGGGGGGACAGGGAAGGCTTCACCCCTCCACTTT. Residues: CAGGTGKASPLHF.

The chain recombines TRBV5-1 with TRBJ1-3, with 11 bases that match TRBD1. Germline assignment: CDR1 SGHRS and CDR2 YFSETQ. Germline trimming cut 3 bases from V and 4 bases from J; bases unmatched to any gene: 6. This CDR3 has 16 residues. The CDR3 sequence is CASSWTGGMDGNTIYF. The CDR3 nucleotides are TGCGCCAGCAGCTGGACAGGGGGCATGGACGGAAACACCATATATTTT.

V usage is TRBV27 and J usage is TRBJ1-1; perhaps TRBD1 as D (5 bases). The CDR3 covers 16 residues. The germline gives CDR1 MNHEY, CDR2 SMNVEV (reference sequence). V lost 8 bases, J lost 0 bases, and 19 bases lay in between. In nucleotides, the CDR3 is TGTGCCAGCCGGGGGTCGAAAGCGGGACTGAACACTGAAGCTTTCTTT. It codes for CASRGSKAGLNTEAFF.

This chain's CDR3 is CASSQPGQEYYEQYF. The CDR3 DNA sequence: TGTGCCAGCAGCCAACCGGGACAAGAGTACTACGAGCAGTACTTC. The chain has TRBV7-2 and TRBJ2-7, with TRBD1 as a possible D gene (6 bases). The V gene's germline CDR1 is SGHTA and CDR2 FQGNSA. The CDR3 runs 15 residues. The ends were cut back, 5 bases at V and 3 bases at J, with 17 bases in the middle.

This clone has only one observation. The genes are TRBV6-5 and TRBJ1-4, with TRBD1 as a possible D gene (5 bases). The CDR3 extends over 14 amino acids. Germline CDR1 reads MNHEY; CDR2 reads SVGAGI. V was shortened by 6 bases and J by 6 bases, with 14 bases between the two germline ends. CDR3 residues: CASRMTAGDEKLFF. The CDR3 DNA is TGTGCCAGCAGAATGACCGCGGGGGATGAAAAACTGTTTTTT.

This sequence joins TRBV27 and TRBJ1-1; TRBD1 is a possible D gene (5 bases). The CDR3 length is 12 residues. V dropped 11 bases and J dropped 1 base, with 11 bases sitting between them. Germline V gene data show CDR1 as MNHEY and CDR2 as SMNVEV (reference sequence). CDR3 residues: CAAPTANTEAFF. CDR3 coding DNA: TGTGCCGCACCGACAGCGAACACTGAAGCTTTCTTT.

V usage is TRBV19 and J usage is TRBJ1-1; 8 bases agree with TRBD1. The trim removed 4 bases at V and 5 bases at J, leaving 9 bases unmatched. Germline CDR1 LNHDA, CDR2 SQIVND (reference sequence). This CDR3 contains 15 residues. The CDR3 region has the DNA TGTGCCAGTAGTAGCAGGGGGCCATGGATGACTGAAGCTTTCTTT. Its protein is CASSSRGPWMTEAFF.

The CDR3 region is CASSTDRDRANYGYTF. The CDR3 nucleotides are TGTGCCAGCAGCACTGACAGGGACAGAGCTAACTATGGCTACACCTTC. The gene calls are TRBV5-6 and TRBJ1-2, with 7 bases that match TRBD1. The germline CDR1 and CDR2 sequences are SGHDT and YYEEEE. This CDR3 has 16 residues. V was pared by 4 bases and J by 0 bases, with 9 bases of the junction left unmatched. Combining the CDR3 with reference TRBV5-6 and TRBJ1-2 gives the whole variable domain DAGVTQSPTHLIKTRGQQVTLRCSPKSGHDTVSWYQQALGQGPQFIFQYYEEEERQRGNFPDRFSGHQFPNYSSELNVNALLLGDSALYLCASSTDRDRANYGYTFGSGTRLTVV.